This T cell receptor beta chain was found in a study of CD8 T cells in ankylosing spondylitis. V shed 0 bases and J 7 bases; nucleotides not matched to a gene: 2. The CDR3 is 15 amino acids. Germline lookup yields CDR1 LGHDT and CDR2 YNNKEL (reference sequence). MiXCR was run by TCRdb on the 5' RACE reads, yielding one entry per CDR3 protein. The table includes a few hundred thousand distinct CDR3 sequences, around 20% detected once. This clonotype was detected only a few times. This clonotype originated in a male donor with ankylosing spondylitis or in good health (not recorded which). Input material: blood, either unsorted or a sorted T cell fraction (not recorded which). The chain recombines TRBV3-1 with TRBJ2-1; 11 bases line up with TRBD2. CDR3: CASSQELAGANEQFF. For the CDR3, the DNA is TGTGCCAGCAGCCAAGAACTAGCGGGAGCAAATGAGCAGTTCTTC.